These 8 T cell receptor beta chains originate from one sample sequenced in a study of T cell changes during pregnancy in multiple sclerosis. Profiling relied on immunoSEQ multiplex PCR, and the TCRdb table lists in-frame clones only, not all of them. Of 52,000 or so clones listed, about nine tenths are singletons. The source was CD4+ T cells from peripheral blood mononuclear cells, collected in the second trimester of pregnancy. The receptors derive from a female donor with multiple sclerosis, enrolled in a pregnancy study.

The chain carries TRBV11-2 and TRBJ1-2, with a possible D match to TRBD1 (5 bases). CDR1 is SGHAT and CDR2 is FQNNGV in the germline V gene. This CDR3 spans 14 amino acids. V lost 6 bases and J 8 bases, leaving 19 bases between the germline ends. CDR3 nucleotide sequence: TGTGCCAGCAGTATACGGGGGGGACTAACGGGCTACACCTTC. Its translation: CASSIRGGLTGYTF. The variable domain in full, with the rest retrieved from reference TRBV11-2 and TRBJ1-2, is EAGVAQSPRYKIIEKRQSVAFWCNPISGHATLYWYQQILGQGPKLLIQFQNNGVVDDSQLPKDRFSAERLKGVDSTLKIQPAKLEDSAVYLCASSIRGGLTGYTFGSGTRLTVV.

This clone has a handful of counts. The CDR3: CASNLLAGVGSQETQYF. DNA of the CDR3: TGTGCCAGCAACTTGCTAGCGGGAGTCGGCTCTCAGGAGACCCAGTACTTC. This chain connects TRBV2 to TRBJ2-5; 10 positions match TRBD2. CDR3 length: 17 amino acids. The germline CDR1 and CDR2 sequences are SNHLY and FYNNEI. The ends lost 7 bases at V and 5 bases at J; junction bases unmatched: 16.

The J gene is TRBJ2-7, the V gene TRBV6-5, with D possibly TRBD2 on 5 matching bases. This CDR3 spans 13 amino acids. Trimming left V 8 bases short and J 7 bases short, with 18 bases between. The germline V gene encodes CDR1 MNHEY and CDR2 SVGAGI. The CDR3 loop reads CASFRTGMSEQYF. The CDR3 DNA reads TGTGCCAGCTTCCGGACGGGGATGAGTGAGCAGTACTTC.

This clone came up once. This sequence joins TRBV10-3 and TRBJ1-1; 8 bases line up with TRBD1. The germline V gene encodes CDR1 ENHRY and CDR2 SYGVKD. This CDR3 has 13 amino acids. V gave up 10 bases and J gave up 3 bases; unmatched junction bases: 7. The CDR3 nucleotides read TGTGCCACCGAAGGACAGGGTCACACTGAAGCTTTCTTT. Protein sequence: CATEGQGHTEAFF.

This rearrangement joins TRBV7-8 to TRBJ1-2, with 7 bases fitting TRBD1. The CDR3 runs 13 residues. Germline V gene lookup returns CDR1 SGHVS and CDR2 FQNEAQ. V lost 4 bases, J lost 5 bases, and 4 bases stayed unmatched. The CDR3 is CASSSRTGYGYTF. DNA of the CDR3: TGTGCCAGCAGCTCTCGGACAGGATATGGCTACACCTTC.

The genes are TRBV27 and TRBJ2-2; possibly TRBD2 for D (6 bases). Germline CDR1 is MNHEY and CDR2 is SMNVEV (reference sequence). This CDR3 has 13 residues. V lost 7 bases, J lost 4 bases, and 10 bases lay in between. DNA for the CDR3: TGTGCCAGCATCGCCGGGGGCACCGGGGAGCTGTTTTTT. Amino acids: CASIAGGTGELFF.

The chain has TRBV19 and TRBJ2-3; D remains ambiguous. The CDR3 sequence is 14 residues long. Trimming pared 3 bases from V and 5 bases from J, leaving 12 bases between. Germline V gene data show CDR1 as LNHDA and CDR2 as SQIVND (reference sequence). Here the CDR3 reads CASSMVGLVDTQYF. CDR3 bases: TGTGCCAGTAGTATGGTGGGCTTAGTAGATACGCAGTATTTT.

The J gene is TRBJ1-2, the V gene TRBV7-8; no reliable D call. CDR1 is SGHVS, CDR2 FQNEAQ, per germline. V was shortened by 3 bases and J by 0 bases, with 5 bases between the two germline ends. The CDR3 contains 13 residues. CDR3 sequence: CASSFGANYGYTF. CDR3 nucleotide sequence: TGTGCCAGCAGCTTCGGTGCTAACTATGGCTACACCTTC. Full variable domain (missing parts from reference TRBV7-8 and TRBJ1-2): GAGVSQSPRYKVAKRGQDVALRCDPISGHVSLFWYQQALGQGPEFLTYFQNEAQLDKSGLPSDRFFAERPEGSVSTLKIQRTQQEDSAVYLCASSFGANYGYTFGSGTRLTVV.